The sequence of this T cell receptor beta chain was determined in a study of beta chain features in type 1 diabetes (dated by TCRdb to 2016 to 2019). As for the study more broadly: Mean age, gender distribution, total cell number and subset yield were not different between patients and healthy donors. Across all samples, some 110,000,000 sorted cells were examined, and cell number per subset correlated strongly with RNA yield. In the study, TCRB repertoires of sorted circulating CD4+ T cell subsets from recently diagnosed type 1 diabetes patients were compared with those of matched healthy donors. Naive and central memory subsets were obtained from all 30 or so donors, but regulatory and stem cell-like memory subsets were isolated from only 8 patients and 8 healthy donors. The paper as a whole reports these results and caveats: Patients with type 1 diabetes made fewer insertions and deleted more nucleotides at VDJ recombination sites, implying thymic rearrangement abnormalities. Because cDNA was sequenced instead of genomic DNA, activated cells with high expression could be over-represented, although the groups did not differ in activation or CD3 levels. PCR might favor shorter templates, but patient and control samples were amplified and corrected together, so any skew would affect both groups equally. Naive, central memory and regulatory TCRB repertoires appeared to be more similar among patients than among healthy donors. HLA sub-analyses involved small numbers of individuals, so any influence of HLA type on TCRB rearrangement remained unresolved. A moderate but significant shortening of TCRB CDR3 length was observed in type 1 diabetes patients in all four CD4+ subsets.

The entire amount of isolated RNA was reverse transcribed using the High Capacity cDNA Reverse Transcription Kit, so the sequenced TCRB transcripts were expressed ones. Naive, central memory and regulatory T cell samples underwent deep immunoSEQ sequencing, averaging roughly 3.5 million total reads per sample. After sorted cells were lysed in RLT buffer, RNA was extracted with DNase-treated RNeasy Micro or Mini kits, with the choice depending on cell number. Each cell subset was processed on its own to prevent cross-contamination, while patient and healthy donor samples were processed together. Using the immunoSEQ multiplex PCR, TCRB sequences were amplified from cDNA into 87-bp fragments spanning the CDR3 region. The amplicons were sequenced using the Illumina HiSeq platform. In the authors' own workflow: PCR bias was corrected computationally using synthetic template baselines, and reads within Hamming distance 2 were collapsed, with unmergeable singletons discarded. By aligning reads against IMGT, V, D and J genes, CDR3 length, and insertions or deletions at six rearrangement sites were assigned. Within each subset, clonotype counts were normalized to sorted cell number, and only after that were true diversity and Gini coefficients computed with the tcR R package. The overlap coefficient, calculated on TCRB nucleotide sequences, was used to measure repertoire sharing. Out-of-frame TCRB sequences from naive cells were analyzed as a proxy for the pre-selection repertoire. The clones in this table, taken by TCRdb from immuneACCESS, are in-frame only. Not every clone is retained; where verified, under half of the shortfall comes from an unresolved V gene, and the cause of the rest is unknown. The V and J calls and clone size are taken from that table; D and trimming were inferred from the DNA. Counted in this sample were approximately 280,000 clones; 15% of them appeared once. 0.015% of the sample is held by the ten biggest clonotypes.

With respect to this clone: What antigen it recognizes has not been identified. Qualities for individual bases were not recorded, and no much larger clone is one base off.

There are 16 amino acids in the CDR3, from cysteine to phenylalanine inclusive. Solely the CDR3 DNA is kept, with 48 bases framed from the first base. Relative to germline, V is missing 1 base and J is missing 7 bases, with 12 bases of the junction outside any gene match. Taken from the germline V gene, the CDR1 and CDR2 loops are SGHAT and FQNNGV. From each donor, a single peripheral blood sample of approximately 110 mL on average was drawn into heparinised tubes. Using a panel that included CD45RO, CCR7, CD25, CD127, CD95 and CD27, naive, central memory, regulatory and stem cell-like memory CD4+ T cells were sorted on a BD FACSAria II. Every sorted population had a purity above 95%. Right away, PBMCs were isolated by Lymphoprep density gradient centrifugation and were stained directly, with no culture step. So that batch effects would be minimized, each experiment stained and sorted samples in pairs, pairing one healthy donor with one patient.

The specimen sequenced was naive CD4+ T cells from blood. Reading the label with the study, this specimen's cell subset or site is: true naive CD4+ T cells. The chain is made from TRBV11-2 and TRBJ1-2, and 7 junctional nucleotides match TRBD1. This clonotype was sampled from a man younger than 30 with type 1 diabetes. Here is the DNA: TGTGCCAGCAGCTTAGCCGACAGGGTGAGGTCTAGTGGCTACACCTTC. Translation gives CASSLADRVRSSGYTF.